This entry features one T cell receptor beta chain sequence. Its antigen is unidentified. These data are taken from a study of early stage breast cancer tumors. The study, taken as a whole, reports: Tumors had approximately 2.4-fold higher T cell density than normal breast.

Each sample had two DNA replicates, roughly 0.48 ug blood or roughly 1.6 ug tissue. The repertoire was sequenced with immunoSEQ multiplex PCR; TCRdb's copy has only in-frame clones and lacks some. The data show over 15,000 clones, with about four fifths seen just once and approximately 1.8% held by the top ten. The J segment lost 4 bases and the V segment lost 3 bases, leaving 6 bases of the junction unmatched. In germline, CDR1 is KGHSH, CDR2 LQKENI. The CDR3 consists of 15 residues. The rearrangement links TRBV18 to TRBJ1-2, with 9 nucleotides matching TRBD1. The receptor was isolated from a person between 65 and 79 years old with breast cancer. Material: blood. The CDR3 bases are TGTGCCAGCTCACCCGACAGGGGGTACGGCTATGGCTACACCTTC. This translates into CASSPDRGYGYGYTF.